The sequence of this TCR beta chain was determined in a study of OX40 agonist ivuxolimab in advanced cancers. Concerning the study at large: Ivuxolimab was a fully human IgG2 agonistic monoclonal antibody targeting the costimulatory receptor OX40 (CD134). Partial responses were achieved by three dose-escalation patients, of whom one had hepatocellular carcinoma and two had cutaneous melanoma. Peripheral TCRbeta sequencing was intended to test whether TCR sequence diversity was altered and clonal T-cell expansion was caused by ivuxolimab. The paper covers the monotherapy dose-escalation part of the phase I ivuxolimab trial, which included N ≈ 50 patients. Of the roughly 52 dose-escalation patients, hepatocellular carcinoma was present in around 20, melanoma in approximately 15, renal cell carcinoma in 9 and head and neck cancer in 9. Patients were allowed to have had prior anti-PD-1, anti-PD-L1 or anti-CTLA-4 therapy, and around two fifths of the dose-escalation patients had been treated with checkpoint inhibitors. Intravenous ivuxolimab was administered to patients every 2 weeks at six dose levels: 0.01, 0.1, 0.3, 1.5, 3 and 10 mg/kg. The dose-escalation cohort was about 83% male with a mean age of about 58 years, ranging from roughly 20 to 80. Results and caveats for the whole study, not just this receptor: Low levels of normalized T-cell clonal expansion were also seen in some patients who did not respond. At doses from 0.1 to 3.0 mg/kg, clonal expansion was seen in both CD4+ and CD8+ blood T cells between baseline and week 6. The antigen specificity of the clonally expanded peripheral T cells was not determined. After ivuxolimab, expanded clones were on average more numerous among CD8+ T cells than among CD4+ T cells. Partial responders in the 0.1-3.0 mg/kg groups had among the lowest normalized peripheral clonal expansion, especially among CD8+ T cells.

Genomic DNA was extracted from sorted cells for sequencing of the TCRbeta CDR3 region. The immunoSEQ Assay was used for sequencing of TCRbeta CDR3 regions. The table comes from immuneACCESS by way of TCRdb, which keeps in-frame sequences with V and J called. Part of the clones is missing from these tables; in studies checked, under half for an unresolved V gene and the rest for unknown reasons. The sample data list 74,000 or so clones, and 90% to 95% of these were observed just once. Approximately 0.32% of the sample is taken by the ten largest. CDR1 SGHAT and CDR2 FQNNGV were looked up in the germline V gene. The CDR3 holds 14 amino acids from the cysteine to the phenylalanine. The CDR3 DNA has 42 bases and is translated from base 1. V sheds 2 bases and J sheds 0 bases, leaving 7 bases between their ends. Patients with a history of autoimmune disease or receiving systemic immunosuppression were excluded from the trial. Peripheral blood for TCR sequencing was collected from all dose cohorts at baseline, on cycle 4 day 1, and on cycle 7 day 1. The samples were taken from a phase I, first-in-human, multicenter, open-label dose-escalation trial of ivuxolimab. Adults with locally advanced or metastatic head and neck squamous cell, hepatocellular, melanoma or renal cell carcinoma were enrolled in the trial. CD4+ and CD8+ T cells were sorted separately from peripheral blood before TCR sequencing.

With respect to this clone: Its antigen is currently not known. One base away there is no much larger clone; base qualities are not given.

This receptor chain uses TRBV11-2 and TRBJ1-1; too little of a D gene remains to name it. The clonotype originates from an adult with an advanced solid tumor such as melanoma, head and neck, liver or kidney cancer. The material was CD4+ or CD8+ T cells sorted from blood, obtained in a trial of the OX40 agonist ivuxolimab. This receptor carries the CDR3 CASSLRFLNTEAFF. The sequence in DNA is TGTGCCAGCAGCTTACGATTTCTGAACACTGAAGCTTTCTTT.